Shown below are 24 T cell receptor beta chains from a single sample sequenced in a study of cytomegalovirus exposure and HLA in healthy donors. The PCR employed 60 Vbeta primers together with 13 Jbeta primers. Profiled with immunoSEQ multiplex PCR; TCRdb holds only in-frame clones, not every one. This table has 140,000 to 150,000 clones, 75% appearing once. Sequenced input: PBMCs. These receptors came from a man younger than 45 in good health and CMV-seronegative.

The gene calls are TRBV27 and TRBJ1-5, with unresolved D. This CDR3 is 17 amino acids long. The germline gives CDR1 MNHEY, CDR2 SMNVEV (reference sequence). Trimming left V 0 bases short and J 2 bases short, with 14 bases between. CDR3 amino acids: CASSLSGRLGGNQPQHF. CDR3 nucleotides: TGTGCCAGCAGTTTATCAGGGAGGTTAGGCGGCAATCAGCCCCAGCATTTT.

This clone has just a few counts. This sequence joins TRBV30 and TRBJ1-1, with TRBD1 matching 12 bases. J lost 8 bases, V lost 4 bases, and 14 bases had no gene match. CDR1 is GTSNPN and CDR2 is SVGIG in the germline V gene (reference sequence). This CDR3 comprises 16 residues. The CDR3: CAWTPLGGQGAREAFF. DNA for the CDR3: TGTGCCTGGACTCCTCTTGGGGGACAGGGGGCCCGGGAAGCTTTCTTT.

CDR3 in amino acids: CASSVGEWGPNEKLFF. CDR3 nucleotide sequence: TGTGCCAGCAGTGTAGGGGAGTGGGGGCCAAATGAAAAACTGTTTTTT. The chain uses TRBV28 and TRBJ1-4; D might be TRBD1 (6 bases). The CDR3 runs to 16 residues. CDR1 and CDR2 (germline): MDHEN, SYDVKM. The V end was cut by 5 bases, the J end by 5 bases, with 18 bases between.

The sample holds a few counts of this clone. The rearrangement uses TRBV9 and TRBJ1-1; perhaps TRBD1 as D (6 bases). The ends were cut back, 5 bases at V and 5 bases at J, with 16 bases in the middle. The CDR3 sequence is 14 residues long. Germline CDR1 SGDLS, CDR2 YYNGEE. In DNA, the CDR3 is TGTGCCAGCAGTGCAGGGGCCTGGGGAACTGAAGCTTTCTTT. Protein sequence: CASSAGAWGTEAFF.

V usage is TRBV5-1 and J usage is TRBJ2-5; 7 bases agree with TRBD1. The germline gives CDR1 SGHRS, CDR2 YFSETQ. The CDR3 totals 15 residues. After removal of 4 bases from V and 4 bases from J, the junction contained 10 bases not matched to a gene. CDR3 sequence reads: CASSGQVGRGETQYF. In DNA form, the CDR3 reads TGCGCCAGCAGCGGACAGGTCGGTCGAGGAGAGACCCAGTACTTC.

V is TRBV19 and J is TRBJ1-1; tentatively, D is TRBD1 (5 bases). CDR1 is LNHDA and CDR2 is SQIVND in the germline V gene (reference sequence). Trimming pared 4 bases from V and 1 base from J, leaving 16 bases between. The CDR3 totals 16 residues. The CDR3 region is CASSRLPGGENTEAFF. The CDR3 DNA sequence: TGTGCCAGTAGTAGGCTCCCGGGGGGAGAGAACACTGAAGCTTTCTTT.

The J gene is TRBJ2-7, the V gene TRBV14; no clear D. Trimming left V 1 base short and J 0 bases short, with 10 bases between. CDR3 length equals 15 residues. Germline CDR1 is SGHDN and CDR2 is FVKESK. CDR3 region: CASSQGPLGSYEQYF. The CDR3 region has the DNA TGTGCCAGCAGCCAAGGACCCCTAGGCTCCTACGAGCAGTACTTC.

This chain connects TRBV5-1 to TRBJ1-1; D might be TRBD1 (5 bases). Germline V lookup: CDR1 SGHRS, CDR2 YFSETQ. V was trimmed by 6 bases and J by 4 bases, leaving 16 bases between them. The CDR3 is made up of 14 amino acids. Written as DNA, the CDR3 is TGCGCCAGCAACGGGGGGGAAAGAGGCACTGAAGCTTTCTTT. This codes for CASNGGERGTEAFF.

The rearrangement joins TRBV28 to TRBJ1-5, with D perhaps TRBD1 (5 bases). The ends were cut back, 6 bases at V and 0 bases at J, with 30 bases in the middle. The CDR3 spans 21 residues. Germline V CDR1 and CDR2: MDHEN, SYDVKM. The CDR3 protein is CASSPLTIPETADYSNQPQHF. The CDR3 DNA is TGTGCCAGCAGCCCCCTTACTATACCAGAGACAGCCGATTATAGCAATCAGCCCCAGCATTTT.

This rearrangement joins TRBV19 to TRBJ1-6, with D possibly matching TRBD1 (6 bases). Trimming removed 10 bases from V and 0 bases from J, with 22 bases in between. Germline assignment: CDR1 LNHDA and CDR2 SQIVND (reference sequence). CDR3 length: 18 amino acids. CDR3 sequence: CATRRWAGQSSYNSPLHF. CDR3 coding DNA: TGTGCCACCCGGCGGTGGGCAGGACAGAGCTCCTATAATTCACCCCTCCACTTT.

The CDR3 DNA reads as TGTGCCTGGAGTGTAGGGCGGGAGTACGAGCAGTACTTC. It yields the protein CAWSVGREYEQYF. The chain employs TRBV30 and TRBJ2-7; TRBD2 matches 7 bases. CDR3 length equals 13 residues. The junction had 3 bases not matched to a gene; V was cut back by 0 bases and J by 4 bases. CDR1 GTSNPN and CDR2 SVGIG come from the germline V gene (reference sequence).

The chain employs TRBV5-1 and TRBJ2-3, with D possibly matching TRBD2 (6 bases). The germline CDR1 and CDR2 sequences are SGHRS and YFSETQ. V lost 6 bases, J lost 7 bases, and 24 bases lay in between. The CDR3 loop spans 16 amino acids. The CDR3 reads CASKGSGGGHPNTQYF. In DNA form, the CDR3 reads TGCGCCAGCAAAGGATCAGGAGGAGGGCATCCGAATACGCAGTATTTT.

The chain has TRBV6-1 and TRBJ1-1; D not certain. The CDR3 has 14 residues. V was clipped by 3 bases and J by 6 bases, with 14 bases between them. Germline lookup yields CDR1 MNHNS and CDR2 SASEGT. As DNA, the CDR3 is TGTGCCAGCAGTGACTCCGGGTTAGGCCCTGAAGCTTTCTTT. Translating it yields CASSDSGLGPEAFF.

The J gene is TRBJ1-3, the V gene TRBV5-1; 9 bases line up with TRBD1. This CDR3 comprises 16 residues. Trimming removed 4 bases from V and 4 bases from J; junction bases left unmatched: 9. Germline CDR1 reads SGHRS; CDR2 reads YFSETQ. The CDR3 DNA follows: TGCGCCAGCAGCCCCGGACAGGGGAATTTAGGAAACACCATATATTTT. Its translation: CASSPGQGNLGNTIYF.

This clone has only a few counts. V usage is TRBV10-1 and J usage is TRBJ1-3; 7 nucleotides match TRBD1. Unmatched junction bases numbered 8, after V lost 0 bases and J lost 3 bases. Germline-derived CDR1 and CDR2 are WNHNN and SYGVQD (reference sequence). This CDR3 region has 17 residues. The CDR3, as DNA: TGCGCCAGCAGTGAGTCGAATCCAGGGGGTTATGGAAACACCATATATTTT. Translation gives CASSESNPGGYGNTIYF.

This clone was observed a few times. The rearrangement uses TRBV6-1 and TRBJ2-5; D may be TRBD2 (5 bases). The germline gives CDR1 MNHNS, CDR2 SASEGT. V was clipped by 8 bases and J by 4 bases, with 11 bases between them. CDR3 length: 12 residues. The CDR3, as DNA: TGTGCCAGCGGGCGGGCAGGAGAGACCCAGTACTTC. It yields the protein CASGRAGETQYF.

The CDR3 region is CASSREGANTGELFF. The CDR3 coding sequence is TGTGCCAGCAGCCGTGAGGGAGCGAACACCGGGGAGCTGTTTTTT. The rearrangement joins TRBV5-4 to TRBJ2-2; D might be TRBD2 (5 bases). This CDR3 has 15 amino acids. Trimming shortened V by 4 bases and J by 0 bases, and 10 bases separated the two germline ends. Germline assignment: CDR1 SGHNT and CDR2 YYREEE (reference sequence). The variable domain in full, with the rest retrieved from reference TRBV5-4 and TRBJ2-2, is ETGVTQSPTHLIKTRGQQVTLRCSSQSGHNTVSWYQQALGQGPQFIFQYYREEENGRGNFPPRFSGLQFPNYSSELNVNALELDDSALYLCASSREGANTGELFFGEGSRLTVL.

This chain joins TRBV6-1 and TRBJ1-2, with D tentatively TRBD1 (6 bases). Germline V gene lookup returns CDR1 MNHNS and CDR2 SASEGT. V shed 5 bases and J shed 4 bases, with 14 bases lying between them. The length of the CDR3 is 14 residues. In nucleotides, the CDR3 is TGTGCCAGCAGTAGAGGGGGTAACGGCTATGGCTACACCTTC. It translates to CASSRGGNGYGYTF.

The chain couples TRBV28 to TRBJ2-7; TRBD1 agrees at 8 bases. Germline CDR1 MDHEN, CDR2 SYDVKM. The length of the CDR3 is 15 residues. After removal of 5 bases from V and 0 bases from J, the junction contained 6 bases not matched to a gene. CDR3 DNA: TGTGCCAGCAGTGCCCGGGACAGGCCCTCCTACGAGCAGTACTTC. It is translated as CASSARDRPSYEQYF. The variable domain in full, completed from reference TRBV28 and TRBJ2-7, reads DVKVTQSSRYLVKRTGEKVFLECVQDMDHENMFWYRQDPGLGLRLIYFSYDVKMKEKGDIPEGYSVSREKKERFSLILESASTNQTSMYLCASSARDRPSYEQYFGPGTRLTVT.

The V call is TRBV29-1, the J call TRBJ2-5; weak D call: TRBD2 (5 bases). V lost 7 bases and J 5 bases, leaving 14 bases between the germline ends. The V gene's germline CDR1 is SQVTM and CDR2 ANQGSEA. The CDR3 is 12 residues long. The CDR3 nucleotides read TGCAGCGCCCTAGAGGGCGGGGAGACCCAGTACTTC. Translation gives CSALEGGETQYF.

The chain carries TRBV6-6 and TRBJ2-5; D is unresolved. CDR3 length: 14 amino acids. V dropped 1 base and J dropped 2 bases, with 8 bases sitting between them. Germline V gene data show CDR1 as MNHNY and CDR2 as SVGAGI (reference sequence). This CDR3 reads CASSYLDSQETQYF. For the CDR3, the DNA is TGTGCCAGCAGTTACTTAGATTCACAAGAGACCCAGTACTTC.

This sequence joins TRBV6-1 and TRBJ2-1, with 12 bases lining up with TRBD2. Germline CDR1 and CDR2: MNHNS and SASEGT. The CDR3 extends over 15 amino acids. Trimming removed 6 bases from V and 5 bases from J; junction bases left unmatched: 5. In nucleotides, the CDR3 is TGTGCCAGCAGCCAAACTAGCGGGGGGCACAATGAGCAGTTCTTC. Residues: CASSQTSGGHNEQFF.

This chain uses TRBV9 with TRBJ2-1, with 7 bases fitting TRBD2. V lost 4 bases and J lost 5; bases outside the gene matches: 9. This CDR3 spans 15 amino acids. In germline, CDR1 is SGDLS, CDR2 YYNGEE. CDR3 bases: TGTGCCAGCAGCTTAGGGAGCGGGACTGACAATGAGCAGTTCTTC. It translates to CASSLGSGTDNEQFF.

The CDR3 sequence is CASSGDFKESQYF. The CDR3 coding sequence is TGTGCCAGCAGTGGGGACTTTAAGGAGTCCCAGTACTTC. V gene TRBV2 combines with J gene TRBJ2-5; tentative D call: TRBD2 (6 bases). Per germline, CDR1 SNHLY and CDR2 FYNNEI. V shed 4 bases and J shed 9 bases, with 15 bases lying between them. This CDR3 spans 13 amino acids.